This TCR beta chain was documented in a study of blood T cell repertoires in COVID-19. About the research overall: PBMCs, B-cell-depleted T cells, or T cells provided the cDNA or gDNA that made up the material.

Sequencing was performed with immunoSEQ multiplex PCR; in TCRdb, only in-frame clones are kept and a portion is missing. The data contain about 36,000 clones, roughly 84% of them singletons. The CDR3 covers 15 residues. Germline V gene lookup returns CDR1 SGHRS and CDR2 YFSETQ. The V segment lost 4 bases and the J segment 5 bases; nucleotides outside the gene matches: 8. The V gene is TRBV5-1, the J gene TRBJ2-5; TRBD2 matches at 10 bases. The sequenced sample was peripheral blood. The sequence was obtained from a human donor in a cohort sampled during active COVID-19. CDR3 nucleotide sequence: TGCGCCAGCAGCCTGAGCGGGGGGGCCAGGGAGACCCAGTACTTC. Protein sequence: CASSLSGGARETQYF.